This is a list of T cell receptor beta chains from one sample in a study of shared clonotypes between healthy human individuals. Profiling relied on immunoSEQ multiplex PCR, and the TCRdb table lists in-frame clones only, not all of them. The sample has 2 million to 3 million clones, around nine tenths seen once. The sequencing input was naive CD4+ T cells sorted from blood. The source of these receptors is a young man in good health. Both conserved end residues are trimmed from each CDR3.

V,length,J,CDR3
TRBV30,8,TRBJ1-1,AWGNTETF
TRBV5-6,10,TRBJ1-2,ASSISSFGYT
TRBV9,12,TRBJ2-7,ASSATGTSYEQY
TRBV30,9,TRBJ1-1,AWEGYTEAF
TRBV9,13,TRBJ2-7,ASSPGLAGFYEQY
TRBV29-1,11,TRBJ1-1,SVEKGANTEAF
TRBV6-6,13,TRBJ1-6,ASSYGGVYNSPLH
TRBV5-6,15,TRBJ1-6,ASSRLFADSYNSPLH
TRBV2,12,TRBJ1-6,ASRRTENNSPLH
TRBV9,12,TRBJ2-7,ASSAQAGPYEQY
TRBV25-1,14,TRBJ1-6,ASTSTGTGKNSPLH
TRBV6-1,11,TRBJ1-2,ASMTRVGDGYT
TRBV6-5,13,TRBJ2-7,ASSPTGAQTYEQY
TRBV4-1,11,TRBJ2-5,ASGERAQETQY
TRBV9,13,TRBJ2-3,ASSVNGGPTDTQY
TRBV6-5,12,TRBJ1-5,ASSPGTANQPQH
TRBV10-3,13,TRBJ1-1,AIGSGRIYSTEAF
TRBV28,13,TRBJ2-5,ASSETAGGRETQY
TRBV30,9,TRBJ1-2,AWRQGSGYT
TRBV5-1,10,TRBJ2-5,ASSRMGETQY
TRBV27,12,TRBJ2-6,ASSSRTGANVLT
TRBV19,14,TRBJ1-5,ASSILDRGVGQPQH
TRBV6-1,13,TRBJ2-7,ASSNLAGAGYEQY
TRBV4-1,13,TRBJ2-7,ASSQERQNSYEQY
TRBV13,15,TRBJ1-1,ASSLREGAGVNTEAF
TRBV6-5,14,TRBJ2-5,ASSYSIAGGQETQY
TRBV6-5,14,TRBJ2-7,ASSYRLAGAGYEQY
TRBV7-2,16,TRBJ1-1,ASSLFAGGSPVDTEAF
TRBV6-5,12,TRBJ2-7,ASRRLAGAYEQY
TRBV6-5,12,TRBJ2-1,ASRAGPTYNEQF
TRBV27,12,TRBJ1-2,ASSPRDRGNGYT
TRBV11-3,14,TRBJ2-6,ASSGQGRGEANVLT
TRBV6-1,12,TRBJ1-5,ASAGTGNSQPQH
TRBV2,12,TRBJ2-2,ASSSAGGTGELF
TRBV5-4,14,TRBJ2-2,ASSSGLASNTGELF